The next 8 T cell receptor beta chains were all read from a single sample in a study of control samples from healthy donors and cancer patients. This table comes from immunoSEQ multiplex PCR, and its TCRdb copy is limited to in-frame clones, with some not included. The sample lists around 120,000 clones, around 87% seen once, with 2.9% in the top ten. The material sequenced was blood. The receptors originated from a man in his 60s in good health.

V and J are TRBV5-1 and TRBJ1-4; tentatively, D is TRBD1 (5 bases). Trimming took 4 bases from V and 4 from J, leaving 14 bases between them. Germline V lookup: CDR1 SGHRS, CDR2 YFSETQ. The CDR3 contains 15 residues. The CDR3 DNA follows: TGCGCCAGCAGCAACACCGGGACGGTTAATGAAAAACTGTTTTTT. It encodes CASSNTGTVNEKLFF.

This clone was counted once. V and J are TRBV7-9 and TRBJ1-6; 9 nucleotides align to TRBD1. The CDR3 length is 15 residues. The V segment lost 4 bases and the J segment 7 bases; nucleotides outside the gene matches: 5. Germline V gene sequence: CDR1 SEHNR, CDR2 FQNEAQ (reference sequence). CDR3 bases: TGTGCCAGCAGCTACTCCGGGACAGGGAATTCACCCCTCCACTTT. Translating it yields CASSYSGTGNSPLHF.

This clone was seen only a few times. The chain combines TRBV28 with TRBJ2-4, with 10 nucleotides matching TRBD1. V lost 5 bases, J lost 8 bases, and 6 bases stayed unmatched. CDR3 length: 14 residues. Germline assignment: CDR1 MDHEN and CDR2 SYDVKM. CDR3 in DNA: TGTGCCAGCAGTCCGGGACAGGGGATGCACATTCAGTACTTC. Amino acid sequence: CASSPGQGMHIQYF. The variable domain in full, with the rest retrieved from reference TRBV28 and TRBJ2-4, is DVKVTQSSRYLVKRTGEKVFLECVQDMDHENMFWYRQDPGLGLRLIYFSYDVKMKEKGDIPEGYSVSREKKERFSLILESASTNQTSMYLCASSPGQGMHIQYFGAGTRLSVL.

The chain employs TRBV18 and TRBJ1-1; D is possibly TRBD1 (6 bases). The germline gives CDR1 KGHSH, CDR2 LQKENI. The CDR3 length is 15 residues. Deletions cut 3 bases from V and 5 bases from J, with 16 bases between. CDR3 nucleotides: TGTGCCAGCTCACCGGGTTTCGGGGGGCCAACTGAAGCTTTCTTT. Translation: CASSPGFGGPTEAFF.

This CDR3 is CASSGVRSGNTIYF. In DNA form, the CDR3 reads TGTGCCAGCAGCGGCGTCAGATCTGGAAACACCATATATTTT. The gene calls are TRBV5-6 and TRBJ1-3; D is unclear. Trimming left V 4 bases short and J 1 base short, with 9 bases between. The germline V gene encodes CDR1 SGHDT and CDR2 YYEEEE. The CDR3 contains 14 residues.

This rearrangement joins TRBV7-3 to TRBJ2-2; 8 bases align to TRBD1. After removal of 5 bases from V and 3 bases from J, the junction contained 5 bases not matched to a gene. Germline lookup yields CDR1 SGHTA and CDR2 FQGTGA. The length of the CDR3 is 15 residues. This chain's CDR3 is CASSPGGVYTGELFF. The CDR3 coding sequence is TGTGCCAGCAGCCCAGGGGGCGTTTACACCGGGGAGCTGTTTTTT.

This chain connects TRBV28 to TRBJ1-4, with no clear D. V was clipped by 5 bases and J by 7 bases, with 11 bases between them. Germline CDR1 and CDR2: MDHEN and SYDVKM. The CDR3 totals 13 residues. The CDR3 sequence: CASSPGRAEKLFF. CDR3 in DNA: TGTGCCAGCAGTCCTGGACGGGCTGAAAAACTGTTTTTT. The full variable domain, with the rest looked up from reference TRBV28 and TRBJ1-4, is DVKVTQSSRYLVKRTGEKVFLECVQDMDHENMFWYRQDPGLGLRLIYFSYDVKMKEKGDIPEGYSVSREKKERFSLILESASTNQTSMYLCASSPGRAEKLFFGSGTQLSVL.

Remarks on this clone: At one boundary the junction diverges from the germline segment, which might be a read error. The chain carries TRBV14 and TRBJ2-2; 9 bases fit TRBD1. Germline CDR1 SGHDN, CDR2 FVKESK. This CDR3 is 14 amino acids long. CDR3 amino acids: CASIPGQGTRGAVF. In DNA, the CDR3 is TGTGCCAGCATACCGGGACAGGGAACACGGGGAGCTGTTTTT. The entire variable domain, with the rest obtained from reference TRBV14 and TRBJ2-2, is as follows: EAGVTQFPSHSVIEKGQTVTLRCDPISGHDNLYWYRRVMGKEIKFLLHFVKESKQDESGMPNNRFLAERTGGTYSTLKVQPAELEDSGVYFCASIPGQGTRGAVFGEGSRLTVL.